The rows below give T cell receptor beta chains drawn from one sample of a study of CD8+CD57+ T cells in acquired aplastic anemia. Each CDR3 protein is one row after TCRdb ran MiXCR on the reads. Of about 270,000 distinct CDR3 sequences in the sample, about 80% were seen once. Sequencing input: sorted CD4+, CD8+, or CD8+CD57+ T cells (not recorded which) from PBMCs. These receptors were obtained from a human donor with aplastic anemia. Both conserved end residues are part of each CDR3. D genes are given only for firm matches.

J: TRBJ2-7; D: -; length: 15; V: TRBV7-8; CDR3: CASSPEPDRTAVQYF
J: TRBJ2-5; D: TRBD2; length: 15; V: TRBV19; CDR3: CASSIASGTNNEQYF
J: TRBJ1-6; D: -; length: 16; V: TRBV19; CDR3: CASSMGGESYNSQFYF
J: TRBJ2-1; D: -; length: 17; V: TRBV7-8; CDR3: CASSQVSASDSYNERFF
J: TRBJ1-1; D: -; length: 14; V: TRBV29-1; CDR3: CSVEDPGYNTEAFF
J: TRBJ2-5; D: -; length: 11; V: TRBV7-9; CDR3: CASSSREPQYF
J: TRBJ2-5; D: -; length: 14; V: TRBV2; CDR3: CANGVAAYQATQYF
J: TRBJ2-7; D: -; length: 12; V: TRBV10-3; CDR3: CAISEGAYEQYF
J: TRBJ2-3; D: -; length: 12; V: TRBV7-8; CDR3: CASGVAAGTQYF
J: TRBJ1-3; D: TRBD1; length: 15; V: TRBV24-1; CDR3: CATRDRGSSGNTIYF
J: TRBJ1-5; D: -; length: 14; V: TRBV5-5; CDR3: CASSVSDWGGPQHF
J: TRBJ2-5; D: TRBD2; length: 12; V: TRBV5-6; CDR3: CASILGGETQYF
J: TRBJ2-3; D: TRBD2; length: 14; V: TRBV24-1; CDR3: CATATSGRTYTQYF
J: TRBJ2-1; D: -; length: 16; V: TRBV7-9; CDR3: CASSPSLESSYNEQFF
J: -; D: -; length: 14; V: TRBV15; CDR3: CATSTAGGPIEQYF
J: TRBJ2-5; D: TRBD1; length: 15; V: TRBV24-1; CDR3: CATSDWDSTQETQYF
J: TRBJ1-6; D: -; length: 15; V: TRBV11-3; CDR3: CASSLDLTAGSPLHF
J: TRBJ2-4; D: -; length: 12; V: TRBV12-3/TRBV12-4; CDR3: CASRQAGNIQYF
J: TRBJ2-7; D: -; length: 14; V: TRBV4-1; CDR3: CASSQDSGVSEQYF